This T cell receptor beta chain emerged from a study of shared clonotypes between healthy human individuals. CD4+ cells underwent separation, giving CD45RA+ naive and CD45RA-negative memory subsets. Of note for this clone: Its matching antigen is unknown.

Study results and caveats: A reduction in generation probabilities was seen for non-shared clonotypes relative to those shared by all four donors. When naive CD4 clonotypes were compared across a few donors, approximately 5% were shared.

Using immunoSEQ multiplex PCR, the repertoire was profiled, and TCRdb retains in-frame clones only, with some absent. In the table there are 1,500,000 or so clones, roughly 96% of which are singletons. The sequencing sample was made of naive CD4+ T cells sorted from blood. Subset: CD45RA+ positively selected. This receptor was taken from a man under 40 in good health.

For the CDR3, the DNA is TGTGCCAGCAGTTACTCTAAAACCCGGCGGACCGGGGAGCTGTTTTTT. Its protein product is CASSYSKTRRTGELFF. The V gene is TRBV6-5, the J gene TRBJ2-2; D is unclear. The CDR3 loop spans 16 amino acids. Germline CDR1 is MNHEY and CDR2 is SVGAGI. Between the trimmed V and J ends, which lost 0 bases and 5 bases, there was a span of 13 bases.